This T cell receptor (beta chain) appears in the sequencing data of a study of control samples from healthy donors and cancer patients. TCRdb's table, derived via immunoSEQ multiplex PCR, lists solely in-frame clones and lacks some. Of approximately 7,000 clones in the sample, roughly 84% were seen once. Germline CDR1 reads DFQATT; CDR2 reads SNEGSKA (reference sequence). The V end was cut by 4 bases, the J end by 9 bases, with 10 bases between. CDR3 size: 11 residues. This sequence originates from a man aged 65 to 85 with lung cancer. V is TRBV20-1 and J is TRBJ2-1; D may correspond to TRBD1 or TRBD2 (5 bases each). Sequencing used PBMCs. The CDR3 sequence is CSANRGLEQFF. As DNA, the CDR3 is TGCAGTGCTAACCGGGGCCTTGAGCAGTTCTTC.